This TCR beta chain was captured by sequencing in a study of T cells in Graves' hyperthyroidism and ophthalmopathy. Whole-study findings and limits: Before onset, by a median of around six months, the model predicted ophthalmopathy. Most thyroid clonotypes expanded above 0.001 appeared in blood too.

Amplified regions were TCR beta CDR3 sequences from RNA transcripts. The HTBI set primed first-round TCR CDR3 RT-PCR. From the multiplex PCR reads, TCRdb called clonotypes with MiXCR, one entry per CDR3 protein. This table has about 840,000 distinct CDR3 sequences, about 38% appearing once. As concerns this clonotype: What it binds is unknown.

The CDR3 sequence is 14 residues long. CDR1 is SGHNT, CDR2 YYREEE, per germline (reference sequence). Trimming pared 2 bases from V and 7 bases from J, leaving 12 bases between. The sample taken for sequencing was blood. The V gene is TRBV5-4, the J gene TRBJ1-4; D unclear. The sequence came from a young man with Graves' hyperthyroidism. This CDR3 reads CASSLGPGGEKLFF. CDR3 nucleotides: TGTGCCAGCAGCTTAGGGCCCGGCGGTGAAAAACTGTTTTTT.